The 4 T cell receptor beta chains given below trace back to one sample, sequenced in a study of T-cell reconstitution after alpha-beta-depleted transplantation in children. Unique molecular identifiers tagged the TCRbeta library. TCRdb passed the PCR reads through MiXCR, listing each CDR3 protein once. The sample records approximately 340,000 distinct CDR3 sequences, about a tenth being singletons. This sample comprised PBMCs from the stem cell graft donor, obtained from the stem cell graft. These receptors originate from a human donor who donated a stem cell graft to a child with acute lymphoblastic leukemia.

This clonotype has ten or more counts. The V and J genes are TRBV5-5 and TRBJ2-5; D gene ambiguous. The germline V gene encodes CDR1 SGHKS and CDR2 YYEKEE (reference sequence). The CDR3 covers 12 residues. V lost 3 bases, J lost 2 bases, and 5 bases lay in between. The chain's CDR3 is CASSYPQETQYF. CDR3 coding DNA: TGTGCCAGCAGCTACCCTCAAGAGACCCAGTACTTC.

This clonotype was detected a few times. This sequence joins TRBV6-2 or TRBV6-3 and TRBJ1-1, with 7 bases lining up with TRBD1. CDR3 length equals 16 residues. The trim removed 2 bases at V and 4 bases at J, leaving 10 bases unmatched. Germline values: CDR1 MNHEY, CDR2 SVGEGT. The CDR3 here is CASSYPLARGSTEAFF. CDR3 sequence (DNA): TGTGCCAGCAGTTACCCGCTAGCCAGGGGGAGCACTGAAGCTTTCTTT.

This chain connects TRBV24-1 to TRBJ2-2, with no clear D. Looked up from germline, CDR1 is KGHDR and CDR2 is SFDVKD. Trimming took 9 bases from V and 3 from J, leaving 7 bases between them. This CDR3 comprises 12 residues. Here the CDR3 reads CATPLHTGELFF. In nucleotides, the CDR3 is TGTGCCACCCCGCTCCACACCGGGGAGCTGTTTTTT.

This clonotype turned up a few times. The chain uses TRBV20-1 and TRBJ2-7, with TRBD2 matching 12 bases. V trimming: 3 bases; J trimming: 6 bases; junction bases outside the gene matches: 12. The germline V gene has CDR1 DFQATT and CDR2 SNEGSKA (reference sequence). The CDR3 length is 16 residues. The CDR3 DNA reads TGCAGTGCTAGCCGCAGACTAGCGGGAGTTGGGCTCGAGCAGTACTTC. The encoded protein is CSASRRLAGVGLEQYF.